Listed here are 8 T cell receptor beta chains from one sample, sequenced in a study of T cell responses to AZD1222 COVID-19 vaccine. The table came from immunoSEQ multiplex PCR; TCRdb's copy has only in-frame clones and leaves some out. The sample yields about 47,000 clones, under 85% seen once. The material sequenced was peripheral blood, taken on day 0 of MenACWY control vaccination. The receptors were sampled from an adult in good health.

The rearrangement joins TRBV2 to TRBJ1-1; D may be TRBD1 (5 bases). Germline values: CDR1 SNHLY, CDR2 FYNNEI. Deletions cut 8 bases from V and 1 base from J, with 14 bases between. CDR3 length: 14 amino acids. CDR3 sequence reads: CASEGLQGNTEAFF. The CDR3, as DNA: TGTGCCAGCGAGGGTCTTCAGGGGAACACTGAAGCTTTCTTT.

The chain combines TRBV6-5 with TRBJ1-5; 9 bases fit TRBD1. CDR1 and CDR2 from the germline V gene are MNHEY and SVGAGI. This CDR3 is built from 13 residues. V trimming: 8 bases; J trimming: 5 bases; junction bases outside the gene matches: 4. The CDR3 DNA reads as TGTGCCAGCGAAAACAGGGGGCATCAGCCCCAGCATTTT. Protein sequence: CASENRGHQPQHF.

The chain is built from TRBV12-3 or TRBV12-4 and TRBJ2-2, with D perhaps given as TRBD1 or TRBD2 (6 bases each). Trimming left V 7 bases short and J 14 bases short, with 20 bases between. The CDR3 extends over 13 amino acids. DNA of the CDR3: TGTGCCAGCACTGCACGGGGGCCTAGGTTACTGTTTTTT. Translating gives CASTARGPRLLFF.

This clone occurred a few times. This chain's CDR3 is CASSLLTPGHEQFF. DNA of the CDR3: TGTGCCAGCAGTTTATTGACCCCCGGGCATGAGCAGTTCTTC. This chain connects TRBV28 to TRBJ2-1; no clear D gene. The CDR3 loop spans 14 amino acids. Germline V gene data show CDR1 as MDHEN and CDR2 as SYDVKM. With 1 base removed from V and 8 bases from J, the gap between germline ends came to 12 bases. Full variable domain (missing parts from reference TRBV28 and TRBJ2-1): DVKVTQSSRYLVKRTGEKVFLECVQDMDHENMFWYRQDPGLGLRLIYFSYDVKMKEKGDIPEGYSVSREKKERFSLILESASTNQTSMYLCASSLLTPGHEQFFGPGTRLTVL.

The rearrangement links TRBV21-1 to TRBJ1-2; the table's TRBD1 call for D was not verified on the DNA. TRBV21-1 is deemed a pseudogene. CDR3 length: 14 residues. The chain's CDR3 is CASSKGAGGYGYTF. In nucleotides, the CDR3 is TGTGCCAGCAGCAAAGGGGCAGGGGGCTATGGCTACACCTTC.

This chain links TRBV5-1 with TRBJ2-7; D is perhaps TRBD2 (7 bases). The CDR3 spans 15 residues. CDR1 is SGHRS, CDR2 YFSETQ, per germline. V lost 4 bases and J lost 5, with 19 bases in between. CDR3 sequence: CASSPRGGRPDEQYF. The CDR3 nucleotides read TGCGCCAGCAGCCCGAGGGGGGGGCGCCCGGACGAGCAGTACTTC. The full variable domain, rest sourced from reference TRBV5-1 and TRBJ2-7, is KAGVTQTPRYLIKTRGQQVTLSCSPISGHRSVSWYQQTPGQGLQFLFEYFSETQRNKGNFPGRFSGRQFSNSRSEMNVSTLELGDSALYLCASSPRGGRPDEQYFGPGTRLTVT.

In regard to this clone: Different DNA sequences within this sample yield the same CDR3. This sequence joins TRBV5-1 and TRBJ2-6; the match to TRBD1 covers 11 bases. V gave up 4 bases and J gave up 5 bases; unmatched junction bases: 11. The CDR3 length is 18 residues. The germline CDR1 and CDR2 sequences are SGHRS and YFSETQ. The CDR3 DNA follows: TGCGCCAGCAGCCTTGGAGGGACAGGGGGGCGGCGGGCCAACGTCCTGACTTTC. Amino acid sequence: CASSLGGTGGRRANVLTF.

The chain's CDR3 is CAWSVHVGGPNTEAFF. CDR3 DNA sequence: TGTGCCTGGAGTGTACATGTCGGGGGACCGAACACTGAAGCTTTCTTT. V gene TRBV30 combines with J gene TRBJ1-1; D possibly corresponds to TRBD1 (5 bases). Per germline, CDR1 GTSNPN and CDR2 SVGIG (reference sequence). V was clipped by 0 bases and J by 1 base, with 15 bases between them. The CDR3 covers 16 residues. Together with reference TRBV30 and TRBJ1-1, the CDR3 gives the full variable domain: SQTIHQWPATLVQPVGSPLSLECTVEGTSNPNLYWYRQAAGRGLQLLFYSVGIGQISSEVPQNLSASRPQDRQFILSSKKLLLSDSGFYLCAWSVHVGGPNTEAFFGQGTRLTVV.